The rows below give T cell receptor beta chains drawn from one sample of a study of identical twins. MiXCR, run by TCRdb on the 5' RACE reads, gives a single entry per CDR3 protein. The table has more than 1.5 million distinct CDR3 sequences, less than 35% seen once. The specimen sequenced was cord blood. These receptors all come from a newborn girl in good health. Each CDR3 is given with its conserved first and last residue. A D gene is named only where the DNA matches it firmly. Part of the rows lack a size; the others show once, few, many or a class for expanded clones.

CDR3 length: 14
D gene: .
J gene: TRBJ1-2
V gene: TRBV6-1
clone size: few
CDR3 DNA: TGTGCCAGCAGGGAGGGGGGGATAGACTATGGCTACACCTTC
CDR3 protein: CASREGGIDYGYTF

CDR3 length: 15
D gene: TRBD2
J gene: TRBJ2-3
V gene: TRBV20-1
clone size: .
CDR3 DNA: TGCAGTGCTAGTAGGCGGGGGGGGAGCACAGATACGCAGTATTTT
CDR3 protein: CSASRRGGSTDTQYF

CDR3 length: 14
D gene: TRBD2
J gene: TRBJ2-3
V gene: TRBV20-1
clone size: .
CDR3 DNA: TGCAGTGCTAGGGCGGGAGGGTTCACAGATACGCAGTATTTT
CDR3 protein: CSARAGGFTDTQYF

CDR3 length: 16
D gene: .
J gene: TRBJ2-4
V gene: TRBV27
clone size: few
CDR3 DNA: TGTGCCAGCAGTAACTCCAGGGGGGTAGCCAAAAACATTCAGTACTTC
CDR3 protein: CASSNSRGVAKNIQYF

CDR3 length: 16
D gene: .
J gene: TRBJ1-4
V gene: TRBV5-1
clone size: .
CDR3 DNA: TGCGCCAGCAGCTTGGAAGGTCGGGGTAGTACTGAAAAACTGTTTTTT
CDR3 protein: CASSLEGRGSTEKLFF

CDR3 length: 12
D gene: .
J gene: TRBJ1-1
V gene: TRBV5-1
clone size: .
CDR3 DNA: TGCGCCAGCAGCATCATAAGCACTAAAGCTTTCTTT
CDR3 protein: CASSIISTKAFF

CDR3 length: 13
D gene: TRBD1
J gene: TRBJ2-3
V gene: TRBV29-1
clone size: .
CDR3 DNA: TGCAGCGCCAAGGACAGGGAGACAGATACGCAGTATTTT
CDR3 protein: CSAKDRETDTQYF

CDR3 length: 15
D gene: .
J gene: TRBJ1-5
V gene: TRBV28
clone size: .
CDR3 DNA: TGTGCCAGCAGTTTGGGGGGCGAGAAGGATCAGCCCCAGCATTTT
CDR3 protein: CASSLGGEKDQPQHF

CDR3 length: 18
D gene: .
J gene: TRBJ2-7
V gene: TRBV21-1
clone size: few
CDR3 DNA: TGTGCCAGCAGCAAAGAATCCCGGACAGCTAGGAGCTCCTACGAGCAGTACTTC
CDR3 protein: CASSKESRTARSSYEQYF

CDR3 length: 15
D gene: .
J gene: TRBJ2-7
V gene: TRBV9
clone size: .
CDR3 DNA: TGTGCCAGCAGCGGACCCGGTTTAACCTACAATGAGCAGTACTTC
CDR3 protein: CASSGPGLTYNEQYF

CDR3 length: 14
D gene: TRBD2
J gene: TRBJ2-7
V gene: TRBV7-2
clone size: .
CDR3 DNA: TGTGCCAGCAGCACACTAGCGGGAGGGTACGAGCAGTACTTC
CDR3 protein: CASSTLAGGYEQYF

CDR3 length: 15
D gene: TRBD2
J gene: TRBJ2-4
V gene: TRBV20-1
clone size: .
CDR3 DNA: TGCAGTGCTAGAAGGGCTAGCGGGGGGGCCAACATTCAGTACTTC
CDR3 protein: CSARRASGGANIQYF

CDR3 length: 17
D gene: TRBD2
J gene: TRBJ2-3
V gene: TRBV11-2
clone size: .
CDR3 DNA: TGTGCCAGCAGCCTGAGGACTAGCGGGAGGCAGGCAGATACGCAGTATTTT
CDR3 protein: CASSLRTSGRQADTQYF

CDR3 length: 14
D gene: TRBD1
J gene: TRBJ2-3
V gene: TRBV2
clone size: few
CDR3 DNA: TGTGCCAGCTTACGTAGACAGGGGGCAGATACGCAGTATTTT
CDR3 protein: CASLRRQGADTQYF

CDR3 length: 15
D gene: .
J gene: TRBJ1-2
V gene: TRBV2
clone size: .
CDR3 DNA: TGTGCCAGCAGTGAAAGAAGGGAGAGTAGCTATGGCTACACCTTC
CDR3 protein: CASSERRESSYGYTF

CDR3 length: 14
D gene: TRBD1
J gene: TRBJ2-5
V gene: TRBV14
clone size: .
CDR3 DNA: TGTGCCAGCAGCCAAGGTCGGACAGGGGAGACCCAGTACTTC
CDR3 protein: CASSQGRTGETQYF

CDR3 length: 15
D gene: TRBD2
J gene: TRBJ2-5
V gene: TRBV5-1
clone size: .
CDR3 DNA: TGCGCCAGCAGCTTGGTTCCTAGCGGGAAAGAGACCCAGTACTTC
CDR3 protein: CASSLVPSGKETQYF

CDR3 length: 16
D gene: TRBD1
J gene: TRBJ2-7
V gene: TRBV24-1
clone size: .
CDR3 DNA: TGTGCCACCAGTGATCCCACGGCACAGGGGACCTACGAGCAGTACTTC
CDR3 protein: CATSDPTAQGTYEQYF

CDR3 length: 12
D gene: .
J gene: TRBJ2-2
V gene: TRBV3-1
clone size: few
CDR3 DNA: TGTGCCAGCAGCCAAGATGGCGGGGAGCTGTTTTTT
CDR3 protein: CASSQDGGELFF

CDR3 length: 14
D gene: .
J gene: TRBJ2-7
V gene: TRBV18
clone size: .
CDR3 DNA: TGTGCCAGCTCACCACCGATCAAAACCTACGAGCAGTACTTC
CDR3 protein: CASSPPIKTYEQYF

CDR3 length: 14
D gene: .
J gene: TRBJ2-7
V gene: TRBV28
clone size: few
CDR3 DNA: TGTGCCAGCAGTTCAGGGGGGGATACCTACGAGCAGTACTTC
CDR3 protein: CASSSGGDTYEQYF

CDR3 length: 13
D gene: .
J gene: TRBJ1-4
V gene: TRBV4-2
clone size: .
CDR3 DNA: TGTGCCAGCAGCCAAGAGCCTAATGAAAAACTGTTTTTT
CDR3 protein: CASSQEPNEKLFF

CDR3 length: 15
D gene: .
J gene: TRBJ2-3
V gene: TRBV5-1
clone size: few
CDR3 DNA: TGCGCCAGCAGCTTTGGTGGGAGTGGGTCAGATACGCAGTATTTT
CDR3 protein: CASSFGGSGSDTQYF

CDR3 length: 17
D gene: TRBD2
J gene: TRBJ2-7
V gene: TRBV11-2
clone size: .
CDR3 DNA: TGTGCCAGCAGCTTCGGGACTATCGGGAGAATGTACAATGAGCAGTACTTC
CDR3 protein: CASSFGTIGRMYNEQYF

CDR3 length: 14
D gene: .
J gene: TRBJ2-1
V gene: TRBV28
clone size: once
CDR3 DNA: TGTACCAGCAGTCCGAGGAGCTCCTACAATGAGCAGTTCTTC
CDR3 protein: CTSSPRSSYNEQFF

CDR3 length: 15
D gene: .
J gene: TRBJ2-7
V gene: TRBV28
clone size: once
CDR3 DNA: TGTGCCAGCAGTCGTGGCGCGGCCTCCTACAATGAGCAGTACTTC
CDR3 protein: CASSRGAASYNEQYF

CDR3 length: 16
D gene: TRBD2
J gene: TRBJ2-3
V gene: TRBV5-1
clone size: few
CDR3 DNA: TGCGCCAGCAGCTTGGATGTAGCGGGGACCACAGATACGCAGTATTTT
CDR3 protein: CASSLDVAGTTDTQYF

CDR3 length: 15
D gene: .
J gene: TRBJ2-7
V gene: TRBV5-1
clone size: .
CDR3 DNA: TGCGCCAGCAGCTTGGGGGCGCTAACCACCCCCACCCAGTACTTC
CDR3 protein: CASSLGALTTPTQYF

CDR3 length: 14
D gene: .
J gene: TRBJ1-5
V gene: TRBV3-1
clone size: .
CDR3 DNA: TGTGCCAGCAGTCTCCCAGGTCGGGATCAGCCCCAGCATTTT
CDR3 protein: CASSLPGRDQPQHF

CDR3 length: 15
D gene: .
J gene: TRBJ2-2
V gene: TRBV4-1
clone size: .
CDR3 DNA: TGCGCCAGCAGCCACGAATGGGCCAATTCCGGGGAGCTGTTTTTT
CDR3 protein: CASSHEWANSGELFF

CDR3 length: 13
D gene: .
J gene: TRBJ2-7
V gene: TRBV12-3/TRBV12-4
clone size: .
CDR3 DNA: TGTGCCAGCGACAGTCTTAGGGGTAATGAGCAGTACTTC
CDR3 protein: CASDSLRGNEQYF

CDR3 length: 16
D gene: .
J gene: TRBJ2-3
V gene: TRBV5-1
clone size: many
CDR3 DNA: TGCGCCAGCAGCTTGGGACTTTCTTGGCGCACAGATACGCAGTATTTT
CDR3 protein: CASSLGLSWRTDTQYF

CDR3 length: 15
D gene: TRBD2
J gene: TRBJ2-1
V gene: TRBV27
clone size: .
CDR3 DNA: TGTGACAGCAGTTTAGGAGCGGGAGGGTACGTTGAGCAGTTCTTC
CDR3 protein: CDSSLGAGGYVEQFF

CDR3 length: 13
D gene: .
J gene: TRBJ1-5
V gene: TRBV28
clone size: .
CDR3 DNA: TGTGCCAGCACGGCAGGGGACCATCAGCCCCAGCATTTT
CDR3 protein: CASTAGDHQPQHF